Described below is a single T cell receptor (beta chain) sequence and its context. Its antigen has not been determined. No base quality information exists; no much larger clone differs at one position. The data were obtained in a study of blood T cell repertoires in COVID-19 (dated by TCRdb to the early 2020s). Regarding the research as a whole: Samples from collaborators originated in the United States, Italy and Spain and spanned both the acute and convalescent phases of COVID-19. HLA class I and class II types, where available, came from metadata supplied by the sample provider rather than from assay-based typing. The repertoires were made available in a free public database intended to serve as a resource for research on the immune response to SARS-CoV-2. The prospective study material was composed of cDNA or gDNA derived from T cells, B-cell-depleted T cells, or PBMCs. A de-identified subject ID, COVID-19 status, age in years and sex were almost always included in the sample metadata. Samples came from the ongoing ImmuneRACE study (first 160 participants) plus 1,254 subjects from 6 global collaborators. Deeply sampled blood TCRbeta repertoires from subjects exposed to, actively infected with, or recovered from COVID-19 were included in the dataset. Study-wide conclusions, independent of this receptor: The amount of clinical and demographic metadata varied by source and participant and was provided uncurated.

Enrolling through a virtual design, the prospective study's participants ranged in age from about 18 to 89 years and lived across approximately 25 United States geographic areas. Cohort assignment in the prospective study relied on participant-reported clinical history from a screening survey and a study questionnaire. Each participant in the prospective study had whole blood, serum and a nasopharyngeal or oropharyngeal swab collected by mobile phlebotomists. Prospective study participants could optionally give additional blood draws and questionnaires over an approximately two-month period. Blood samples from the prospective study were shipped frozen or at room temperature prior to DNA extraction. Looking up the germline V gene yields CDR1 SGHRS and CDR2 YFSETQ. The CDR3, cysteine through phenylalanine, is 16 amino acids long. Only CDR3 DNA remains: 48 bases, in frame from the first base. V is trimmed back by 4 bases and J by 6 bases, and the junction contains 9 bases that no gene match accounts for.

The immunoSEQ Assay, a bias-controlled multiplex PCR, was used to amplify TCRbeta CDR3 regions from genomic DNA. As for how the authors treated the data: The number of nucleated cells in each sample was estimated from the amplification of reference gene primers within the assay. To quantify the absolute abundance of each unique TCRbeta CDR3 rearrangement, sequence reads were collapsed and filtered. For each sample, productive Simpson clonality was calculated as the square root of Simpson's diversity index over productive rearrangements. TCRdb carries this immuneACCESS record with in-frame sequences only. Its versions omit some clonotypes, under half of them owing to an unresolved V gene in the studies checked, with the rest unexplained. That table is the source of V, J and clone size, and D and trimming were worked out from the DNA. The sample contains 300,000 to 500,000 clones, roughly 90% of them found a single time. Jointly, the top ten make up more than 0.9% of the sample.

The sequence is built from TRBV5-1 and TRBJ2-1; 11 central bases correspond to TRBD1. This clonotype was obtained from a woman between 25 and 40 years old with acute COVID-19. The sequenced material came from PBMCs or T cells enriched from blood (not recorded which). The CDR3 here reads CASSSGQGAPINEQFF. The DNA sequence reads TGCGCCAGCAGCAGCGGACAGGGGGCGCCGATCAATGAGCAGTTCTTC.